These 11 T cell receptor beta chains originate from one sample sequenced in a study of tumour-infiltrating T cells in Burkitt lymphoma. Clones were sequenced by immunoSEQ multiplex PCR, and TCRdb holds only the in-frame ones, with some missing. The repertoire holds 1,500 to 2,000 clones, 15% to 20% seen once, with around 13% in the top ten. The material sequenced was tumor tissue. Receptor source: a human donor with Burkitt lymphoma.

The chain employs TRBV29-1 and TRBJ1-5; unclear D gene. The CDR3 covers 12 residues. Germline V gene sequence: CDR1 SQVTM, CDR2 ANQGSEA. Trimming stripped 7 bases from V and 0 bases from J, with 7 bases between. CDR3 sequence: CSAGNSNQPQHF. CDR3 nucleotide sequence: TGCAGCGCCGGAAATAGCAATCAGCCCCAGCATTTT.

In this sample, this clone turned up a few times. The chain joins TRBV7-9 to TRBJ2-3; 10 bases line up with TRBD2. Germline trimming cut 4 bases from V and 10 bases from J; bases unmatched to any gene: 5. This CDR3 region has 13 residues. Germline V lookup: CDR1 SEHNR, CDR2 FQNEAQ (reference sequence). CDR3 nucleotides: TGTGCCAGCAGCTCCGTTCTAGCGGGAGCGCAGTATTTT. It specifies CASSSVLAGAQYF.

This clone turned up a few times. V is TRBV29-1 and J is TRBJ1-1; the match to TRBD1 covers 9 bases. This CDR3 is built from 13 residues. The trim removed 5 bases at V and 3 bases at J, leaving 4 bases unmatched. Germline V CDR1 and CDR2: SQVTM, ANQGSEA. The chain's CDR3 is CSVHRGLDTEAFF. CDR3 coding DNA: TGCAGCGTTCACAGGGGGCTCGACACTGAAGCTTTCTTT.

There are a few counts of this clone. This sequence joins TRBV28 and TRBJ1-1, with D perhaps matching TRBD1 (5 bases). The V and J ends lost 2 bases and 4 bases respectively, with 8 bases between them. The CDR3 consists of 13 residues. Germline V gives CDR1 MDHEN, CDR2 SYDVKM. CDR3 nucleotide sequence: TGTGCCAGCAGTTTAGGAGGGGTCACTGAAGCTTTCTTT. This translates into CASSLGGVTEAFF.

The chain combines TRBV19 with TRBJ1-5, with 9 bases that match TRBD1. This CDR3 has 13 residues. V lost 0 bases to trimming and J lost 15 bases; unmatched junction nucleotides: 6. Germline V lookup: CDR1 LNHDA, CDR2 SQIVND (reference sequence). In nucleotides, the CDR3 is TGTGCCAGTAGTATAGATAGACAGGGGGTTATGCATTTT. This sequence encodes CASSIDRQGVMHF. Drawing the rest from reference TRBV19 and TRBJ1-5, the complete variable domain is DGGITQSPKYLFRKEGQNVTLSCEQNLNHDAMYWYRQDPGQGLRLIYYSQIVNDFQKGDIAEGYSVSREKKESFPLTVTSAQKNPTAFYLCASSIDRQGVMHFGDGTRLSIL.

The sample holds a few counts of this clone. J is TRBJ2-1 and V is TRBV18; 9 nucleotides line up with TRBD2. This CDR3 has 18 residues. With V trimmed by 3 bases and J by 0 bases, 9 bases remained unmatched. The germline V gene encodes CDR1 KGHSH and CDR2 LQKENI. The CDR3 DNA follows: TGTGCCAGCTCACCCCTAGCGGGACAACAGAGCTCCTACAATGAGCAGTTCTTC. Encoded protein: CASSPLAGQQSSYNEQFF.

The rearrangement links TRBV27 to TRBJ2-2; D unclear. CDR3 length: 13 amino acids. CDR1 MNHEY and CDR2 SMNVEV come from the germline V gene (reference sequence). With 3 bases removed from V and 1 base from J, the gap between germline ends came to 3 bases. As DNA, the CDR3 is TGTGCCAGCAGTTTTTGGAACACCGGGGAGCTGTTTTTT. It translates to CASSFWNTGELFF.

This clone was counted only a few times. The genes are TRBV23-1 and TRBJ2-2; D gene uncertain. Being an ORF, TRBV23-1 has a function that is uncertain. The CDR3 runs to 19 residues. V gave up 4 bases and J gave up 2 bases, with 23 bases separating them. The CDR3 protein is CASSLIRVLPPLNTGELFF. In DNA, the CDR3 is TGCGCCAGCAGTCTGATCCGGGTCCTCCCCCCACTTAACACCGGGGAGCTGTTTTTT.

J is TRBJ2-3 and V is TRBV7-8; a weak D match, TRBD2 (6 bases). V lost 7 bases, J lost 5 bases, and 13 bases lay in between. The CDR3 loop spans 13 amino acids. The V gene's germline CDR1 is SGHVS and CDR2 FQNEAQ. CDR3 DNA sequence: TGTGCCAGCACCATTGGGACTGGAGATACGCAGTATTTT. It translates to CASTIGTGDTQYF.

This chain uses TRBV19 with TRBJ2-5; tentative D call: TRBD2 (6 bases). The CDR3 is made up of 15 amino acids. V dropped 1 base and J dropped 2 bases, with 11 bases sitting between them. Germline CDR1 reads LNHDA; CDR2 reads SQIVND (reference sequence). This CDR3 is CASSIVREMQETQYF. CDR3 nucleotide sequence: TGTGCCAGTAGTATAGTACGGGAGATGCAAGAGACCCAGTACTTC.

This clone has a handful of counts. The chain employs TRBV5-6 and TRBJ2-3; no definite D call. The CDR3 contains 15 residues. Germline V gene sequence: CDR1 SGHDT, CDR2 YYEEEE. Trimming removed 2 bases at V and 2 bases at J, with 12 bases between. This chain's CDR3 is CASSFRRTFTDTQYF. The CDR3 DNA is TGTGCCAGCAGCTTTAGGCGGACCTTCACAGATACGCAGTATTTT.